The next 19 T cell receptor beta chains were all read from a single sample in a study of blood T cell repertoires in COVID-19. This table comes from immunoSEQ multiplex PCR, and its TCRdb copy is limited to in-frame clones, with some not included. The profile shows almost 95,000 clones, approximately 90% of them singletons. Sequenced: peripheral blood. The origin of the receptors is a woman aged 60-75 years with COVID-19, enrolled during active disease.

The chain recombines TRBV28 with TRBJ1-6; 8 positions agree with TRBD1. This CDR3 has 18 residues. V was pared by 5 bases and J by 3 bases, with 12 bases of the junction left unmatched. In germline, CDR1 is MDHEN, CDR2 SYDVKM. The CDR3 coding sequence is TGTGCCAGCAGTCCCGGGACAGGACGGGGCAGCTATAATTCACCCCTCCACTTT. This sequence encodes CASSPGTGRGSYNSPLHF.

The V call is TRBV4-3, the J call TRBJ1-1; no clear D. Deletions cut 3 bases from V and 1 base from J, with 15 bases between. Germline lookup yields CDR1 LGHNA and CDR2 YSLEER. The length of the CDR3 is 16 residues. CDR3 amino acids: CASSQSVGRTNTEAFF. The CDR3 DNA reads as TGCGCCAGCAGCCAGAGCGTGGGGAGAACGAACACTGAAGCTTTCTTT.

The V and J genes are TRBV6-2 or TRBV6-3 and TRBJ1-2; 7 positions agree with TRBD1. The junction had 4 bases not matched to a gene; V was cut back by 2 bases and J by 1 base. CDR3 length: 15 amino acids. Germline V lookup: CDR1 MNHEY, CDR2 SVGEGT. The CDR3 bases are TGTGCCAGCAGTTACGGGGACAGATTTAACTATGGCTACACCTTC. Translation gives CASSYGDRFNYGYTF.

This clone was counted a single time. The gene calls are TRBV7-2 and TRBJ2-7; 8 bases fit TRBD2. With 5 bases clipped from V and 6 bases from J, the junction kept 12 bases outside the gene matches. Per the germline V gene, CDR1 is SGHTA and CDR2 is FQGNSA. The CDR3 loop spans 15 amino acids. The CDR3 coding sequence is TGTGCCAGCAGCCCGAGAACGGGGGGGCGGGGCGAGCAGTACTTC. Translated: CASSPRTGGRGEQYF.

This sequence joins TRBV7-2 and TRBJ2-2; 7 bases are a match to TRBD1. Germline V CDR1 and CDR2: SGHTA, FQGNSA. With V trimmed by 5 bases and J by 1 base, 4 bases remained unmatched. The CDR3 has 15 amino acids. The CDR3 DNA reads as TGTGCCAGCAGCCCACAGGGGTTGAACACCGGGGAGCTGTTTTTT. This encodes CASSPQGLNTGELFF.

The gene calls are TRBV28 and TRBJ2-7; perhaps TRBD1 as D (7 bases). The CDR3 is 14 amino acids. V lost 7 bases to trimming and J lost 2 bases, with 15 bases between them. CDR1 is MDHEN and CDR2 is SYDVKM in the germline V gene. The CDR3 DNA sequence: TGTGCCAGCACCCAAGGAGGGGGCCCCTACGAGCAGTACTTC. It specifies CASTQGGGPYEQYF.

The chain has TRBV6-2 or TRBV6-3 and TRBJ1-4; 10 bases are a match to TRBD1. The junction had 8 bases not matched to a gene; V was cut back by 6 bases and J by 7 bases. From germline, CDR1 is MNHEY and CDR2 SVGEGT. The CDR3 sequence is 15 residues long. The CDR3 coding sequence is TGTGCCAGCAGCCCTAGACAGGGGGCAGTTGAAAAACTGTTTTTT. Its protein is CASSPRQGAVEKLFF.

The V and J genes are TRBV29-1 and TRBJ2-5; 9 bases align to TRBD2. The ends lost 4 bases at V and 7 bases at J; junction bases unmatched: 10. Germline lookup yields CDR1 SQVTM and CDR2 ANQGSEA. This CDR3 region has 14 residues. The CDR3 sequence is CSVGGSGGFWTQYF. The CDR3 coding sequence is TGCAGCGTTGGCGGTAGCGGGGGATTCTGGACCCAGTACTTC.

This clone was picked up one time. This rearrangement joins TRBV7-2 to TRBJ1-2, with 9 nucleotides matching TRBD1. This CDR3 is 14 amino acids long. The germline gives CDR1 SGHTA, CDR2 FQGNSA. Trimming cost V 5 bases and J 3 bases; bases outside gene matches: 4. For the CDR3, the DNA is TGTGCCAGCAGCCAAAGGACAGGGGACTATGGCTACACCTTC. Its protein product is CASSQRTGDYGYTF. Looking up the rest from reference TRBV7-2 and TRBJ1-2 gives the full variable domain: GAGVSQSPSNKVTEKGKDVELRCDPISGHTALYWYRQSLGQGLEFLIYFQGNSAPDKSGLPSDRFSAERTGGSVSTLTIQRTQQEDSAVYLCASSQRTGDYGYTFGSGTRLTVV.

The J gene is TRBJ2-2, the V gene TRBV6-5, with D tentatively TRBD1 (6 bases). Germline V gives CDR1 MNHEY, CDR2 SVGAGI. The CDR3 extends over 13 amino acids. The V end lost 6 bases, the J end lost 5 bases, and 10 bases lay between the germline ends. The CDR3 sequence: CASSHRDTGELFF. CDR3 DNA: TGTGCCAGCAGCCACAGGGATACCGGGGAGCTGTTTTTT.

V usage is TRBV10-1 and J usage is TRBJ2-5; 12 bases map to TRBD2. This CDR3 is 15 amino acids long. Germline CDR1 WNHNN, CDR2 SYGVQD (reference sequence). V gave up 8 bases and J gave up 6 bases; unmatched junction bases: 10. In nucleotides, the CDR3 is TGCGCCAGCCCAGCAGGACTAGCGGGGTTGAAGACCCAGTACTTC. Amino acid sequence: CASPAGLAGLKTQYF.

This clone was detected only once. The V gene is TRBV10-2, the J gene TRBJ2-7; TRBD1 matches at 11 bases. The trim removed 8 bases at V and 7 bases at J, leaving 7 bases unmatched. The CDR3 covers 13 residues. The germline V gene has CDR1 WSHSY and CDR2 SAAADI. This chain's CDR3 is CASRDRGDSEQYF. As DNA, the CDR3 is TGCGCCAGCCGGGACAGGGGGGATTCAGAGCAGTACTTC.

The gene calls are TRBV4-1 and TRBJ1-1; D not resolved. The CDR3 runs to 14 residues. The germline V gene encodes CDR1 MGHRA and CDR2 YSYEKL. V dropped 1 base and J dropped 4 bases, with 10 bases sitting between them. CDR3 nucleotide sequence: TGCGCCAGCAGCCAAGGGGCATCAGGCACTGAAGCTTTCTTT. Amino acid sequence: CASSQGASGTEAFF.

The rearrangement uses TRBV28 and TRBJ1-1, with 9 bases matching TRBD1. Unmatched junction bases numbered 4, after V lost 6 bases and J lost 5 bases. Looked up from germline, CDR1 is MDHEN and CDR2 is SYDVKM. The CDR3 length is 13 residues. Written as DNA, the CDR3 is TGTGCCAGCAGACGTGACAGGGGGACTGAAGCTTTCTTT. It encodes CASRRDRGTEAFF.

This rearrangement joins TRBV19 to TRBJ1-2; tentative D call: TRBD1 (6 bases). V was pared by 4 bases and J by 3 bases, with 12 bases between. The CDR3 totals 14 residues. Germline CDR1 reads LNHDA; CDR2 reads SQIVND (reference sequence). CDR3 sequence: CASSTQGLDYGYTF. The CDR3 nucleotides are TGTGCCAGTAGTACACAGGGCCTGGACTATGGCTACACCTTC.

V and J are TRBV19 and TRBJ1-2, with 11 bases identical to TRBD1. This CDR3 region has 16 residues. CDR1 is LNHDA, CDR2 SQIVND, per germline (reference sequence). Unmatched junction bases numbered 12, after V lost 5 bases and J lost 7 bases. CDR3 sequence reads: CASSPTKGTGGGGYTF. As DNA, the CDR3 is TGTGCCAGTAGTCCAACAAAAGGGACAGGGGGAGGTGGCTACACCTTC. The full variable domain, completed using reference TRBV19 and TRBJ1-2, is DGGITQSPKYLFRKEGQNVTLSCEQNLNHDAMYWYRQDPGQGLRLIYYSQIVNDFQKGDIAEGYSVSREKKESFPLTVTSAQKNPTAFYLCASSPTKGTGGGGYTFGSGTRLTVV.

The V and J genes are TRBV5-6 and TRBJ1-1; no reliable D call. Trimming shortened V by 7 bases and J by 1 base, and 14 bases separated the two germline ends. Germline-derived CDR1 and CDR2 are SGHDT and YYEEEE. The CDR3 has 14 residues. CDR3 nucleotides: TGTGCCAGCGCGCTCGGACTCACGAACACTGAAGCTTTCTTT. It specifies CASALGLTNTEAFF.

This chain joins TRBV29-1 and TRBJ2-5; a weak D match, TRBD1 (7 bases). CDR1 is SQVTM and CDR2 is ANQGSEA in the germline V gene. The CDR3 is made up of 19 amino acids. Trimming cost V 5 bases and J 5 bases, with 33 bases left between them. Written as DNA, the CDR3 is TGCAGCGTTCAGGGGGGAGGAATTAGCGGAGGAGTCCTAGGTGAGACCCAGTACTTC. This translates into CSVQGGGISGGVLGETQYF. The full variable domain, with the rest looked up from reference TRBV29-1 and TRBJ2-5, is SAVISQKPSRDICQRGTSLTIQCQVDSQVTMMFWYRQQPGQSLTLIATANQGSEATYESGFVIDKFPISRPNLTFSTLTVSNMSPEDSSIYLCSVQGGGISGGVLGETQYFGPGTRLLVL.

The V and J genes are TRBV7-7 and TRBJ2-7; D perhaps matches TRBD2 (6 bases). CDR3 size: 14 residues. The ends were cut back, 2 bases at V and 6 bases at J, with 14 bases in the middle. Germline loops: CDR1 SSHAT, CDR2 FNYEAQ (reference sequence). This chain's CDR3 is CASSLNTGVSEQYF. Written as DNA, the CDR3 is TGTGCCAGCAGCTTAAATACGGGGGTTTCCGAGCAGTACTTC.